The text below deals with one TCR beta chain. The ends were cut back, 4 bases at V and 4 bases at J, with 7 bases in the middle. CDR1 is MNHEY and CDR2 is SVGEGT in the germline V gene. CDR3 length: 12 amino acids. This entry belongs to a study of blood T cell repertoires in COVID-19. TCRdb's copy holds only in-frame clones and misses some; the assay was immunoSEQ multiplex PCR. The sample yields 60,000 to 85,000 clones, more than 75% seen once. The rearrangement joins TRBV6-2 or TRBV6-3 to TRBJ1-2; D remains unclear. This clonotype originated in a woman aged 55-69 years with acute or convalescent COVID-19. The sample was peripheral blood. CDR3 nucleotide sequence: TGTGCCAGCAGTTCATCAGTCTATGGCTACACCTTC. It is translated as CASSSSVYGYTF.